This T cell receptor (beta chain) emerged from a study of T cell changes during pregnancy in multiple sclerosis. The table came from immunoSEQ multiplex PCR; TCRdb's copy has only in-frame clones and leaves some out. The sample contains 70,000 to 100,000 clones, 90% to 95% of which appear only once. Germline V gene data show CDR1 as MNHEY and CDR2 as SMNVEV (reference sequence). With V trimmed by 7 bases and J by 6 bases, 20 bases remained unmatched. This CDR3 comprises 20 residues. This sample comprised peripheral blood, obtained in the third trimester of pregnancy. This receptor was obtained from a female donor in good health, enrolled as a control in a pregnancy study. The V and J genes are TRBV27 and TRBJ2-1, with 14 positions matching TRBD2. In nucleotides, the CDR3 is TGTGCCAGCATTATCCCGCGGGCGACTAGCGGGAGGGGGGCGGCCAATGAGCAGTTCTTC. Its protein is CASIIPRATSGRGAANEQFF.